Shown below are 22 T cell receptor beta chains from a single sample sequenced in a study of metastatic and nonmetastatic thyroid tumors. There were no patients who had received any treatment before thyroid surgery. TCRdb recomputed clones from the PCR reads via MiXCR. The sample contains around 26,000 clones, approximately 20% of which appear only once. The sample was blood. These receptors originate from a male donor with papillary thyroid cancer or a benign thyroid nodule (not recorded which). Some clones in this sample may be carry-over from other donors' samples.

V is TRBV7-9 and J is TRBJ2-2; D call uncertain. Germline-derived CDR1 and CDR2 are SEHNR and FQNEAQ (reference sequence). The CDR3 covers 14 residues. V was shortened by 3 bases and J by 1 base, with 6 bases between the two germline ends. This CDR3 reads CASSLRMNTGELFF. CDR3 sequence (DNA): TGTGCCAGCAGCTTGAGAATGAACACCGGGGAGCTGTTTTTT.

For this clone: This could be a read error, since a much larger clone is one nucleotide away. The V and J genes are TRBV24-1 and TRBJ2-2; D may be TRBD1 (5 bases). The CDR3 is 13 amino acids. Germline V gene sequence: CDR1 KGHDR, CDR2 SFDVKD. The chain's CDR3 is CASRTPNTGELFF. The CDR3 coding sequence is TGTGCCAGTCGGACACCTAACACCGGTGAGCTGTTTTTT.

This clone showed up just a few times. The chain links TRBV6-1 to TRBJ1-5; a possible D gene is TRBD1 (6 bases). With 10 bases removed from V and 4 bases from J, the gap between germline ends came to 14 bases. Per germline, CDR1 MNHNS and CDR2 SASEGT. This CDR3 region has 13 residues. The CDR3 DNA reads as TGTGCCAACCGAAGACAGGATAATCAGCCCCAGCATTTT. Encoded protein: CANRRQDNQPQHF.

There are many counts of this clone. The chain has TRBV28 and TRBJ2-1; D uncertain. V lost 5 bases and J lost 1, with 12 bases in between. Germline V gene data show CDR1 as MDHEN and CDR2 as SYDVKM. CDR3 length equals 15 residues. In DNA, the CDR3 is TGTGCCAGCAGTAGTCTAGAAGAGTCCTACAATGAGCAGTTCTTC. Protein product: CASSSLEESYNEQFF. Full variable domain (rest looked up from reference TRBV28 and TRBJ2-1): DVKVTQSSRYLVKRTGEKVFLECVQDMDHENMFWYRQDPGLGLRLIYFSYDVKMKEKGDIPEGYSVSREKKERFSLILESASTNQTSMYLCASSSLEESYNEQFFGPGTRLTVL.

This clone occurred a few times. The chain employs TRBV27 and TRBJ1-1; TRBD1 matches at 7 bases. The germline CDR1 and CDR2 sequences are MNHEY and SMNVEV (reference sequence). Losses at the gene ends were 7 bases for V and 4 bases for J; bases not matched to a gene: 6. This CDR3 has 13 residues. Here the CDR3 DNA reads TGTGCCAGCAAGAGACAGGGCGGCACTGAAGCTTTCTTT. Residues: CASKRQGGTEAFF.

This clone was found a few times. The CDR3 coding sequence is TGTGCCAGCAGGCTGAACAGGGGCGGCTACGAGCAGTACTTC. Its translation is CASRLNRGGYEQYF. V and J are TRBV6-1 and TRBJ2-7, with TRBD1 matching 7 bases. Germline V gene sequence: CDR1 MNHNS, CDR2 SASEGT. The CDR3 spans 14 residues. With 6 bases clipped from V and 3 bases from J, the junction kept 8 bases outside the gene matches.

A remark on this clone: With a much larger clone just one base away, this may be a read error. This specimen includes other DNA sequences encoding the same CDR3. The rearrangement uses TRBV7-8 and TRBJ2-3; 9 bases fit TRBD2. Germline V CDR1 and CDR2: SGHVS, FQNEAQ. The CDR3 has 16 amino acids. CDR3 sequence (DNA): TGTGCCAGCAGCAAACGACTAGCGGCTAACACAGATACGCAGTATTTC. Translated: CASSKRLAANTDTQYF.

The rearrangement links TRBV27 to TRBJ2-2; D perhaps matches TRBD1 (6 bases). The CDR3 is 15 residues long. V was trimmed by 2 bases and J by 0 bases, leaving 7 bases between them. The germline V gene encodes CDR1 MNHEY and CDR2 SMNVEV (reference sequence). The CDR3 sequence: CASSLGGTNTGELFF. CDR3 bases: TGTGCCAGCAGTTTAGGGGGCACGAACACCGGGGAGCTGTTTTTT.

This clone rates as medium-sized. The chain has TRBV10-3 and TRBJ2-1; 7 nucleotides agree with TRBD1. V trimming: 4 bases; J trimming: 7 bases; junction bases outside the gene matches: 7. This CDR3 comprises 14 residues. Looked up from germline, CDR1 is ENHRY and CDR2 is SYGVKD. The CDR3 here is CAISVGQSANEQFF. In DNA form, the CDR3 reads TGTGCCATCAGTGTGGGACAGTCAGCAAATGAGCAGTTCTTC.

The V gene is TRBV6-1, the J gene TRBJ1-6; unclear D gene. V lost 1 base and J lost 7, with 14 bases in between. CDR1 is MNHNS and CDR2 is SASEGT in the germline V gene. The length of the CDR3 is 16 residues. The CDR3 loop is CASSEDPLGGNSPLHF. The CDR3 DNA reads TGTGCCAGCAGTGAAGATCCTCTGGGAGGAAATTCACCCCTCCACTTT.

The chain carries TRBV5-1 and TRBJ1-2; unclear D gene. Germline lookup yields CDR1 SGHRS and CDR2 YFSETQ. This CDR3 has 14 amino acids. The ends were cut back, 4 bases at V and 3 bases at J, with 13 bases in the middle. The CDR3 nucleotides read TGCGCCAGCAGCCTTCGACAAGGGCACTATGGCTACACCTTC. Translation gives CASSLRQGHYGYTF.

This clone has a count of ten or more. The V and J genes are TRBV5-1 and TRBJ2-7, with D uncertain. The germline V and J ends were trimmed by 0 bases and 5 bases, with 6 bases remaining between them. From germline, CDR1 is SGHRS and CDR2 YFSETQ. The CDR3 covers 12 residues. In nucleotides, the CDR3 is TGCGCCAGCAGCTTGGTTGGGGACGAGCAGTACTTC. Amino acids: CASSLVGDEQYF.

The sample holds many counts of this clone. The CDR3 loop reads CASSPTSGGYNEQFF. For the CDR3, the DNA is TGCGCCAGCAGCCCAACTAGCGGGGGCTACAATGAGCAGTTCTTC. The chain couples TRBV5-1 to TRBJ2-1; 11 bases agree with TRBD2. The germline V gene encodes CDR1 SGHRS and CDR2 YFSETQ. This CDR3 region has 15 residues. J gave up 3 bases and V 4 bases, and 3 bases lay outside the gene matches.

The V and J genes are TRBV7-9 and TRBJ2-3, with D tentatively TRBD1 (5 bases). Trimming removed 5 bases from V and 3 bases from J, with 12 bases in between. This CDR3 is built from 14 residues. Germline CDR1 is SEHNR and CDR2 is FQNEAQ (reference sequence). The CDR3 region is CASSGQGLTDTQYF. The DNA of the CDR3 is TGTGCCAGCAGCGGGCAGGGATTAACAGATACGCAGTATTTT.

This clone showed up many times. The CDR3 DNA reads as TGTGCCAGCAGCCCTGGACGGATCTATGGCTACACCTTC. Its protein product is CASSPGRIYGYTF. The V gene is TRBV7-6, the J gene TRBJ1-2; D is ambiguous. V was pared by 5 bases and J by 4 bases, with 11 bases between. CDR1 is SGHVS, CDR2 FNYEAQ, per germline. This CDR3 comprises 13 residues. Drawing the rest from reference TRBV7-6 and TRBJ1-2, the complete variable domain is GAGVSQSPRYKVTKRGQDVALRCDPISGHVSLYWYRQALGQGPEFLTYFNYEAQQDKSGLPNDRFSAERPEGSISTLTIQRTEQRDSAMYRCASSPGRIYGYTFGSGTRLTVV.

This clone was recorded a few times. The chain has TRBV19 and TRBJ2-7; weak D call: TRBD1 (6 bases). V gave up 5 bases and J gave up 0 bases, with 14 bases separating them. Looked up from germline, CDR1 is LNHDA and CDR2 is SQIVND (reference sequence). This CDR3 is built from 15 residues. The CDR3 coding sequence is TGTGCCAGTAGTCCCCGACAGGCCAGCTCCTACGAGCAGTACTTC. It is translated as CASSPRQASSYEQYF. Full variable domain (outside the CDR3, taken from reference TRBV19 and TRBJ2-7): DGGITQSPKYLFRKEGQNVTLSCEQNLNHDAMYWYRQDPGQGLRLIYYSQIVNDFQKGDIAEGYSVSREKKESFPLTVTSAQKNPTAFYLCASSPRQASSYEQYFGPGTRLTVT.

Points on this clone: A much larger clonotype is one base distant, so this may be a read error. The chain recombines TRBV6-9 with TRBJ2-1, with 12 bases aligning to TRBD1. The CDR3 length is 15 residues. Germline CDR1 is MNHGY and CDR2 is SVAAGI. The CDR3 is CAGSYTGQGANEQFF. In nucleotides, the CDR3 is TGTGCCGGCAGTTACACGGGACAGGGGGCGAATGAGCAGTTCTTC.

The V call is TRBV20-1, the J call TRBJ1-5, with D maybe TRBD1 (6 bases). The germline CDR1 and CDR2 sequences are DFQATT and SNEGSKA (reference sequence). This CDR3 comprises 14 residues. Trimming left V 6 bases short and J 0 bases short, with 12 bases between. The CDR3 coding sequence is TGCAGTGCCCGAACAGGGAATAGCAATCAGCCCCAGCATTTT. Translation: CSARTGNSNQPQHF.

By its share, this clone is medium-sized. The chain carries TRBV6-1 and TRBJ2-7; a weak D match, TRBD2 (6 bases). CDR1 MNHNS and CDR2 SASEGT come from the germline V gene. V dropped 10 bases and J dropped 0 bases, with 13 bases sitting between them. This CDR3 has 13 amino acids. CDR3 region: CATSLASSYEQYF. The CDR3 nucleotides read TGTGCCACCTCTCTAGCGAGCTCCTACGAGCAGTACTTC.

The rearrangement uses TRBV2 and TRBJ1-5, with no clear D. Germline assignment: CDR1 SNHLY and CDR2 FYNNEI. The CDR3 is made up of 14 amino acids. With 4 bases removed from V and 1 base from J, the gap between germline ends came to 8 bases. Here the CDR3 DNA reads TGTGCCAGCAGTGGGACGATGAGCAATCAGCCCCAGCATTTT. Translating gives CASSGTMSNQPQHF. The full variable domain, in which reference TRBV2 and TRBJ1-5 provide the parts outside the CDR3, is EPEVTQTPSHQVTQMGQEVILRCVPISNHLYFYWYRQILGQKVEFLVSFYNNEISEKSEIFDDQFSVERPDGSNFTLKIRSTKLEDSAMYFCASSGTMSNQPQHFGDGTRLSIL.

Ten or more counts support this clone. The chain links TRBV27 to TRBJ2-3, with 9 bases matching TRBD2. This CDR3 is 16 amino acids long. Unmatched junction bases numbered 4, after V lost 2 bases and J lost 1 base. Germline-derived CDR1 and CDR2 are MNHEY and SMNVEV (reference sequence). As DNA, the CDR3 is TGTGCCAGCAGTTTAAGCCGCGGGGGGGGCACAGATACGCAGTATTTT. This sequence encodes CASSLSRGGGTDTQYF.

This clone showed up many times. The chain uses TRBV19 and TRBJ1-5; 8 bases are shared with TRBD1. CDR1 LNHDA and CDR2 SQIVND come from the germline V gene (reference sequence). The junction had 17 bases not matched to a gene; V was cut back by 3 bases and J by 4 bases. The CDR3 is 19 amino acids. CDR3 sequence: CASSIPGQGLISSNQPQHF. As DNA, the CDR3 is TGTGCCAGTAGTATCCCCGGACAGGGATTGATCTCTAGTAATCAGCCCCAGCATTTT.